This passage covers 6 T cell receptor beta chains from one sample sequenced in a study of cytomegalovirus exposure and HLA in healthy donors. The PCR ran on 60 Vbeta and 13 Jbeta primers. Sequencing used immunoSEQ multiplex PCR; TCRdb keeps in-frame clones, though not all of them. Of 200,000 to 250,000 clones listed, roughly 88% are singletons. Sample: PBMCs. All receptors derive from a boy between 2 and 10 years old in good health and CMV-seronegative.

A single count supports this clone. This sequence joins TRBV7-2 and TRBJ2-7; D unclear. The CDR3 covers 13 residues. CDR1 is SGHTA and CDR2 is FQGNSA in the germline V gene. The ends were cut back, 4 bases at V and 5 bases at J, with 12 bases in the middle. CDR3 DNA: TGTGCCAGCAGCTCCCCAACTGGTCACGAGCAGTACTTC. Translation gives CASSSPTGHEQYF.

The table lists this clone with a few counts. The rearrangement joins TRBV6-6 to TRBJ2-7; 10 bases map to TRBD2. CDR3 length equals 14 residues. Unmatched junction bases numbered 5, after V lost 4 bases and J lost 5 bases. The V gene's germline CDR1 is MNHNY and CDR2 SVGAGI (reference sequence). Written as DNA, the CDR3 is TGTGCCAGCAGTTCCCGGACTAGCGGAGACGAGCAGTACTTC. Amino acid sequence: CASSSRTSGDEQYF.

In DNA form, the CDR3 reads TGTGCCAGCAGCCCAGGGTCTAATTTTGGCTACACCTTC. Residues: CASSPGSNFGYTF. The V gene is TRBV6-6, the J gene TRBJ1-2, with a possible D match to TRBD1 (5 bases). The CDR3 has 13 amino acids. Germline V lookup: CDR1 MNHNY, CDR2 SVGAGI (reference sequence). V was shortened by 6 bases and J by 7 bases, with 15 bases between the two germline ends.

V usage is TRBV5-1 and J usage is TRBJ1-2; D is ambiguous. Germline V gene lookup returns CDR1 SGHRS and CDR2 YFSETQ. The CDR3 spans 11 residues. V lost 0 bases, J lost 8 bases, and 5 bases lay in between. The CDR3 is CASSLDGGYTF. CDR3 DNA: TGCGCCAGCAGCTTGGACGGGGGCTACACCTTC. The variable domain in full, completed from reference TRBV5-1 and TRBJ1-2, reads KAGVTQTPRYLIKTRGQQVTLSCSPISGHRSVSWYQQTPGQGLQFLFEYFSETQRNKGNFPGRFSGRQFSNSRSEMNVSTLELGDSALYLCASSLDGGYTFGSGTRLTVV.

A few counts support this clone. V and J are TRBV18 and TRBJ2-2; D might be TRBD1 (6 bases). This CDR3 spans 13 amino acids. Germline loops: CDR1 KGHSH, CDR2 LQKENI. Trimming cost V 1 base and J 6 bases, with 6 bases left between them. In DNA, the CDR3 is TGTGCCAGCTCACCACAGGGGGCCGGGGAGCTGTTTTTT. Translating it yields CASSPQGAGELFF.

A single count supports this clone. This sequence joins TRBV6-5 and TRBJ1-2; D is undetermined. Trimming removed 2 bases from V and 8 bases from J, with 12 bases in between. Per germline, CDR1 MNHEY and CDR2 SVGAGI. This CDR3 spans 13 amino acids. For the CDR3, the DNA is TGTGCCAGCAGTTACGACCGGGTCGGGGGCTACACCTTC. The encoded protein is CASSYDRVGGYTF.